Listed here is a single TCR beta chain. The CDR3 is made up of 15 amino acids. Looked up from germline, CDR1 is SGDLS and CDR2 is YYNGEE. Trimming pared 4 bases from V and 0 bases from J, leaving 13 bases between. CD45RO-negative CD8 cells positively selected for CCR7 made up the naive population, which excluded terminally differentiated effector memory CD45RA+ cells. Healthy adults negative for HIV, lacking recent acute infections or vaccinations, served as donors. Deep was the level used in running the assay. Generated by immunoSEQ multiplex PCR, the TCRdb table keeps only in-frame clones and is missing some. The sample consists of roughly 2,000,000 clones, around 93% of them appearing once. This entry belongs to a study of shared clonotypes between healthy human individuals.

The sequence was obtained from a man aged 18-30 years in good health. Some clones in this sample may be carry-over from other donors' samples. The sequencing sample was made of naive CD8+ T cells from PBMCs. The chain is built from TRBV9 and TRBJ1-2; tentative D call: TRBD1 (5 bases). The CDR3 nucleotides read TGTGCCAGCAGCCCATCAGGGATATCTAACTATGGCTACACCTTC. Protein: CASSPSGISNYGYTF.